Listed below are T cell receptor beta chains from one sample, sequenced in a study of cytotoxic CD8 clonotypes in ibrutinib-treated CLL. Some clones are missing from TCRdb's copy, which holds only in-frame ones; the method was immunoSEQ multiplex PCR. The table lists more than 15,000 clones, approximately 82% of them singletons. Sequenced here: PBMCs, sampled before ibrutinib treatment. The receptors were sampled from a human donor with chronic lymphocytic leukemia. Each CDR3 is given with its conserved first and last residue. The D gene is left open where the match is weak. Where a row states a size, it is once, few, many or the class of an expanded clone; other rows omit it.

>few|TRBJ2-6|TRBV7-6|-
TGTGCCAGCAGCCCGTACTCAGGGGCTGGGGCCAACGTCCTGACTTTC
CASSPYSGAGANVLTF
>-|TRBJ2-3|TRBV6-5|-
TGTGCCAGCAGTTATGGCGGTTACACAGATACGCAGTATTTT
CASSYGGYTDTQYF
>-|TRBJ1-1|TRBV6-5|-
TGTGCCAGCAGACCAGTCTGGACACTGAACACTGAAGCTTTCTTT
CASRPVWTLNTEAFF
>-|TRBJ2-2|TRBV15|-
TGTGCCACCAGCAGAGATGGGGTGGGCTACACCGGGGAGCTGTTTTTT
CATSRDGVGYTGELFF
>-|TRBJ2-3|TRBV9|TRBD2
TGTGCCAGCAGCGACGGACTAGCGACTAGCACAGATACGCAGTATTTT
CASSDGLATSTDTQYF
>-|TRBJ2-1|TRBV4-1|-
TGCGCCAGCAGCCAAGAGGGCCCGATCGGGATCAGCCGAGGGGAGCAGTTCTTC
CASSQEGPIGISRGEQFF
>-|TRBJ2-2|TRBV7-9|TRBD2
TGTGCCAGCAGCGCGGGACTAGCGGACTCCACCGGGGAGCTGTTTTTT
CASSAGLADSTGELFF
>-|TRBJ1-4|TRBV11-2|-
TGTGCCAGCAGCTTAGGTGTCAGGGGACATGAAAAACTGTTTTTT
CASSLGVRGHEKLFF
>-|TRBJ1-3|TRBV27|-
TGTGCCAGCAGTTCGACAGTGTCTGGAAACACCATATATTTT
CASSSTVSGNTIYF
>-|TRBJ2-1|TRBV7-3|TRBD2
TGTGCCAGCAGCCCCCCGGGTGGACTAGCGGGACGGTCCTACAATGAGCAGTTCTTC
CASSPPGGLAGRSYNEQFF
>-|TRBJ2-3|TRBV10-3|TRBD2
TGTGCCATCAGTGAGTCGGGGGTAGCGGGAGGCACAGATACGCAGTATTTT
CAISESGVAGGTDTQYF
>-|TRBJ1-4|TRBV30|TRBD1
TGTGCCTGGAGGCGGACAGGCCGGAATGAAAAACTGTTTTTT
CAWRRTGRNEKLFF
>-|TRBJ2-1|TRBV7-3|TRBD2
TGTGCCAGCAGCGCCACCGGGACTAGCGGGAGAAATGAGCAGTTCTTC
CASSATGTSGRNEQFF
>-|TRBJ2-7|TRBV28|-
TGTGCCAGCAGCCCAAGGGTAGGGGGGATGTCCTACGAGCAGTACTTC
CASSPRVGGMSYEQYF
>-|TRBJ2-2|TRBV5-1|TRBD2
TGCGCCAGCAGCTTGGGGACTAGCGGAGGATACACCGGGGAGCTGTTTTTT
CASSLGTSGGYTGELFF
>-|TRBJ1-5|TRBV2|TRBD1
TGTGCCAGCAGTTACGGACAGGTGGTCCCTCAGCCCCAGCATTTT
CASSYGQVVPQPQHF
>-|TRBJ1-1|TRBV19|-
TGTGCCAGTAAGGGACAATGGAACACTGAAGCTTTCTTT
CASKGQWNTEAFF
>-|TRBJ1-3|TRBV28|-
TGTGCCAGCAGTTTGGTACGAACAGGGACGGCTGGAAACACCATATATTTT
CASSLVRTGTAGNTIYF
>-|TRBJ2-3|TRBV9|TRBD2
TGTGCCAGCAGCCTGGGACTAGCGGGACACACAGATACGCAGTATTTT
CASSLGLAGHTDTQYF
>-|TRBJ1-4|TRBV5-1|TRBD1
TGCGCCAGCAGCTTATCTGGACAGGACGAAAAACTGTTTTTT
CASSLSGQDEKLFF
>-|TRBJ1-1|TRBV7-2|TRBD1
TGTGCCAGCAGCTTATTCAGGGGGCAGGGAAACACTGAAGCTTTCTTT
CASSLFRGQGNTEAFF
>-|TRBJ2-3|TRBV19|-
TGTGCCAGTAGTTGGGGGGAGGCTCGTTCGGATACGCAGTATTTT
CASSWGEARSDTQYF
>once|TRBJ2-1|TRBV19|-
TGTGCCAGTAGACATAAGGCAGCGCACTCCTACAATGAGCAGTTCTTC
CASRHKAAHSYNEQFF
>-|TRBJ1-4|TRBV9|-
TGTGCCAGCAGCTCCGACCGGGGGGTACTGTTTTTT
CASSSDRGVLFF
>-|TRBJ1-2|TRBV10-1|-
TGCGCCAGCAGTGAGTCGGGGCAGCTTAATGGCTACACCTTC
CASSESGQLNGYTF
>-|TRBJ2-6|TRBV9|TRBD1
TGTGCCAGCAGCGGACGGGACAGGGGGCCTGGGGCCAACGTCCTGACTTTC
CASSGRDRGPGANVLTF
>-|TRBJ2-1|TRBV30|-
TGTGCCTGGAGTGTACTGGATGAGCAGTTCTTC
CAWSVLDEQFF
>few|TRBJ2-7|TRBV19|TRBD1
TGTGCCAGTAGGCAAGGGACAGGGCTAGGCGAGCAGTACTTC
CASRQGTGLGEQYF
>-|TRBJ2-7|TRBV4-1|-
TGCGCCAGCAGCCAAGATTTCAGTAGGGGGACCTACGAGCAGTACTTC
CASSQDFSRGTYEQYF
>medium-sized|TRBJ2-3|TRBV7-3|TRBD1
TGTGCCAGCAGCCCCGACAGGGTGGAAAGGTATTTT
CASSPDRVERYF
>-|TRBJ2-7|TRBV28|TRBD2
TGTGCCAGCAGCCCCCCGGGCGGGAGACAGTACGAGCAGTACTTC
CASSPPGGRQYEQYF
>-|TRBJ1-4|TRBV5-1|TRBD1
TGCGCCAGCAGCTCCGACAGGGGGGAAACTAATGAAAAACTGTTTTTT
CASSSDRGETNEKLFF
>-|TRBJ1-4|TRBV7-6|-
TGTGCCAGCAGCTCGGGGATTTCGGCAGAAAAACTGTTTTTT
CASSSGISAEKLFF
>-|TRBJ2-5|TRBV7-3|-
TGTGCCAGCAGTTTTGGACACAACCAAGAGACCCAGTACTTC
CASSFGHNQETQYF
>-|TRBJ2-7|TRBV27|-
TGTGCCAGCAGTCCCCCGGCAGGCAACGAGCAGTACTTC
CASSPPAGNEQYF
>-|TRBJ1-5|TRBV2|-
TGTGCCAGCAGTGATAAAGCGAAGGGAAGCAATCAGCCCCAGCATTTT
CASSDKAKGSNQPQHF
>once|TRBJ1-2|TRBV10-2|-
TGCGCCAGCAGTGAGCCGGGGACCGGTAGGGGCTATGGCTACACCTTC
CASSEPGTGRGYGYTF
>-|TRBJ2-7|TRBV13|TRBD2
TGTGCCAGCAGCTCCCTAGGGGAGGGCTACGAGCAGTACTTC
CASSSLGEGYEQYF
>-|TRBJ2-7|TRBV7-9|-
TGTGCCAGCACCTTGGTCCGGGCGGGCTCCGACGAGCAGTACTTC
CASTLVRAGSDEQYF
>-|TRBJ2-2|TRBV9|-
TGTGCCAGCAGCCGAGACACCCCGACAGGAACTGTTGCGAACACCGGGGAGCTGTTTTTT
CASSRDTPTGTVANTGELFF
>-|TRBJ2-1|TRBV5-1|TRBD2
TGCGCCAGCAGCTTGGGACTAGCGGTGAATGAGCAGTTCTTC
CASSLGLAVNEQFF
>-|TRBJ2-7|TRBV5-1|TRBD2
TGCGCCAGCAGTCCGACTAGCGGGAGGGCCTACGAGCAGTACTTC
CASSPTSGRAYEQYF
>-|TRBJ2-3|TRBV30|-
TGTGCCCTATCTCAGGGGCTCGCTGGCACAGATACGCAGTATTTT
CALSQGLAGTDTQYF
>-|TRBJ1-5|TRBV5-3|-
TGTGCCAGAAGCTTGGTGTATAGCTCCACTAGCAATCAGCCCCAGCATTTT
CARSLVYSSTSNQPQHF
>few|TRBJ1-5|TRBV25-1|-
TGTGCCAGCAGCTACGGGACGGATCAGCCCCAGCATTTT
CASSYGTDQPQHF